Reported below is one T cell receptor beta chain. The antigen remains unidentified. The data stem from a study of neurological immune-mediated disorders. Findings and limits, study-wide: HTLV-1-associated myelopathy displayed the greatest TCR clonal expansion, and multiple sclerosis exhibited the smallest, lower than that of healthy controls.

Regarding time point: longitudinal time-point 1 (baseline). The study drew its healthy controls from blood bank volunteers in Maryland, USA. The cDNA was produced through 5'RACE with 10-nucleotide random UMIs. From 15-18 subjects, every sequencing run obtained over 180 million TCR-beta sequences. TCRdb re-derived calls from the 5' RACE reads in MiXCR, one entry per CDR3 protein. The data hold over 55,000 distinct CDR3 sequences, with roughly 10% observed a single time. There are 15 residues in the CDR3. Looked up from germline, CDR1 is MNHEY and CDR2 is SVGEGT. The V gene lost 5 bases and the J gene lost 0 bases, with 14 bases spanning the gap.

This receptor was obtained from a man aged 30 to 45 in good health. Sequencing was performed on PBMCs. The chain links TRBV6-2 or TRBV6-3 to TRBJ2-7; the D gene is possibly TRBD1 (6 bases). Here the CDR3 DNA reads TGTGCCAGCAGTATGGACAGTCTTTACTCCTACGAGCAGTACTTC. Amino acids: CASSMDSLYSYEQYF.